This TCR beta chain was identified during a study of spatial heterogeneity in lung cancer. Individually, TCR cDNA molecules were each labelled with a unique molecular identifier. TCRdb called the 5' RACE reads again in MiXCR, with one record for every CDR3 protein. The sample holds about 85,000 distinct CDR3 sequences, approximately 18% seen once. Described time point: sample taken at primary tumor resection. Without sorting, whole RNA was sequenced from tumor, nontumor lung or frozen PBMC. In germline, CDR1 is MNHEY, CDR2 SMNVEV (reference sequence). CDR3 size: 13 residues. Deletions cut 0 bases from V and 0 bases from J, with 2 bases between. This clonotype showed up many times.

The receptor's source is a male donor with early-stage non-small cell lung cancer. The genes are TRBV27 and TRBJ1-1; D remains unclear. The specimen was PBMCs, collected at surgery. Here the CDR3 reads CASSLSMNTEAFF. CDR3 nucleotides: TGTGCCAGCAGTTTATCTATGAACACTGAAGCTTTCTTT.